A single sample is the source of the 9 T cell receptor beta chains below, sequenced in a study of cytomegalovirus exposure and HLA in healthy donors. The primer mix had 60 Vbeta and 13 Jbeta primers. Libraries were prepared by immunoSEQ multiplex PCR; TCRdb keeps only in-frame clonotypes and omits some of them. Among approximately 88,000 clones listed, under 80% were seen once. The sequenced sample consisted of PBMCs. Receptors originate from a male donor in good health and CMV-seronegative.

The chain is built from TRBV28 and TRBJ1-6, with D perhaps TRBD1 (5 bases). The CDR3 spans 14 residues. Germline-derived CDR1 and CDR2 are MDHEN and SYDVKM. V was pared by 2 bases and J by 10 bases, with 12 bases between. The CDR3 protein is CASSLGQGRSPLHF. CDR3 DNA sequence: TGTGCCAGCAGTTTAGGGCAGGGTCGATCACCCCTCCACTTT.

The rearrangement uses TRBV7-3 and TRBJ1-2; no clear D. The germline V gene encodes CDR1 SGHTA and CDR2 FQGTGA. The CDR3 sequence is 15 residues long. Trimming left V 1 base short and J 2 bases short, with 11 bases between. The CDR3 DNA follows: TGTGCCAGCAGCTTAATGGCAGGAATAAACTATGGCTACACCTTC. Translating gives CASSLMAGINYGYTF.

The J gene is TRBJ1-4, the V gene TRBV29-1; 10 bases map to TRBD1. CDR3 length: 14 amino acids. Germline lookup yields CDR1 SQVTM and CDR2 ANQGSEA. The trim removed 7 bases at V and 0 bases at J, leaving 2 bases unmatched. This CDR3 reads CSGQGAATNEKLFF. Written as DNA, the CDR3 is TGCAGCGGACAGGGGGCTGCAACTAATGAAAAACTGTTTTTT.

The chain employs TRBV18 and TRBJ2-2; TRBD2 matches at 8 bases. V dropped 1 base and J dropped 0; count of bases not matched to a gene: 4. The CDR3 length is 17 residues. CDR1 is KGHSH and CDR2 is LQKENI in the germline V gene. The CDR3 coding sequence is TGTGCCAGCTCACCACTAGCGGGGAACGCGAACACCGGGGAGCTGTTTTTT. The encoded protein is CASSPLAGNANTGELFF. Full variable domain (rest looked up from reference TRBV18 and TRBJ2-2): NAGVMQNPRHLVRRRGQEARLRCSPMKGHSHVYWYRQLPEEGLKFMVYLQKENIIDESGMPKERFSAEFPKEGPSILRIQQVVRGDSAAYFCASSPLAGNANTGELFFGEGSRLTVL.

This chain joins TRBV7-2 and TRBJ1-2; 7 bases match TRBD1. This CDR3 has 15 amino acids. The junction had 7 bases not matched to a gene; V was cut back by 4 bases and J by 2 bases. Looked up from germline, CDR1 is SGHTA and CDR2 is FQGNSA. CDR3 sequence (DNA): TGTGCCAGCAGCTCACAAGGGGACAGAAACTATGGCTACACCTTC. Translation: CASSSQGDRNYGYTF.

The rearrangement joins TRBV5-5 to TRBJ2-2, with no clear D. Germline V gene data show CDR1 as SGHKS and CDR2 as YYEKEE (reference sequence). The CDR3 has 14 residues. Trimming cost V 2 bases and J 2 bases, with 7 bases left between them. CDR3 coding DNA: TGTGCCAGCAGCTTAACAGACAACACCGGGGAGCTGTTTTTT. This encodes CASSLTDNTGELFF.

This rearrangement joins TRBV5-4 to TRBJ2-5, with 11 bases fitting TRBD2. Per germline, CDR1 SGHNT and CDR2 YYREEE (reference sequence). J was trimmed by 0 bases and V by 4 bases; bases with no gene match: 8. This CDR3 is 17 amino acids long. The CDR3, as DNA: TGTGCCAGCAGCCGGGGACTAGCGGCCCTATACCAAGAGACCCAGTACTTC. Amino acids: CASSRGLAALYQETQYF.

This clone has more than one count but fewer than ten. The chain employs TRBV10-3 and TRBJ1-1; TRBD1 matches 7 bases. CDR1 ENHRY and CDR2 SYGVKD come from the germline V gene. This CDR3 comprises 16 residues. The ends lost 4 bases at V and 3 bases at J; junction bases unmatched: 11. CDR3 nucleotides: TGTGCCATCAGTGGCCTATTTTCAGGGGGGCACACTGAAGCTTTCTTT. It encodes CAISGLFSGGHTEAFF.

V usage is TRBV19 and J usage is TRBJ1-4; a weak D match, TRBD1 (6 bases). Germline lookup yields CDR1 LNHDA and CDR2 SQIVND (reference sequence). This CDR3 comprises 13 residues. V dropped 8 bases and J dropped 6 bases, with 13 bases sitting between them. The CDR3 nucleotides read TGTGCCAGTGAGGACAGAGGGTATGAAAAACTGTTTTTT. Protein sequence: CASEDRGYEKLFF.